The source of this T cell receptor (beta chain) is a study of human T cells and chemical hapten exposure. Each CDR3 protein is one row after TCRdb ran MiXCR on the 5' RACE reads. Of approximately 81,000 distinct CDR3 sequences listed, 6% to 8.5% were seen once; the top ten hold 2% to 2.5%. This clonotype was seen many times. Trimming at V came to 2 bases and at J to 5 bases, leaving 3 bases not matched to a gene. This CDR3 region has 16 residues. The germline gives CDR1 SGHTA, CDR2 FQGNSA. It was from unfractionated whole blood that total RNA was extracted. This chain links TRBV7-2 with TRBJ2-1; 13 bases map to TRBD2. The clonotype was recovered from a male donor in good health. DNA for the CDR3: TGTGCCAGCAGCTTAACGGGGACTAGCGGGGACAATGAGCAGTTCTTC. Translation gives CASSLTGTSGDNEQFF.